These T cell receptor beta chains were read from a single sample in a study of blood T cell repertoires in COVID-19. Some clones are missing from TCRdb's copy, which holds only in-frame ones; the method was immunoSEQ multiplex PCR. The table includes around 62,000 clones, roughly 80% detected once. Sequencing was carried out using peripheral blood. The receptors shown here come from a man over 45 with active COVID-19. CDR3s include the opening cysteine and the closing phenylalanine or tryptophan. A D gene is named only where the DNA matches it firmly. Size tells how often a clone was seen (once, few, many) or the class of an expanded clone, and some rows leave it out.

j_call clone_size d_call v_call cdr3_nt cdr3_aa
TRBJ1-2 . . TRBV18 TGTGCCAGCTCACCGGGTGGGAGTGAAAACTATGGCTACACCTTC CASSPGGSENYGYTF
TRBJ1-4 . TRBD1 TRBV6-5 TGTGCCAGCAGAATCAACAGGGGGAATGAAAAACTGTTTTTT CASRINRGNEKLFF
TRBJ1-5 . TRBD1 TRBV19 TGTGCCAGCTCCTGGACAGGAGATAGCAATCAGCCCCAGCATTTT CASSWTGDSNQPQHF
TRBJ1-6 . TRBD1 TRBV6-5 TGTGCCAGCAGTTACTCATTAGGGGGCGCATCACCCCTCCACTTT CASSYSLGGASPLHF
TRBJ2-7 . TRBD1 TRBV14 TGTGCCAGCAGCCTTGCTTCAGGGGGCGCCTCCTCCTACGAGCAGTACTTC CASSLASGGASSYEQYF
TRBJ2-6 . . TRBV5-1 TGCGCCAGCAGCTTGGCCGGAGCCGACAGCTTTACGACCAACGTCCTGACTTTC CASSLAGADSFTTNVLTF
TRBJ1-5 few . TRBV4-1 TGCGCCAGCAGCCATGGCTTGACAGAGAATAGCAATCAGCCCCAGCATTTT CASSHGLTENSNQPQHF
TRBJ1-2 . TRBD1 TRBV4-2 TGTGCCAGCAGCCTCCCGGGACAGGGAAACTATGGCTACACCTTC CASSLPGQGNYGYTF
TRBJ1-5 once . TRBV5-1 TGCGCCAGCAGCTTGCCTTCTCAGCCCCAGCATTTT CASSLPSQPQHF
TRBJ2-3 . . TRBV5-1 TGCGCCAGCAGCTTAGGAGCGGGTAGCACAGATACGCAGTATTTT CASSLGAGSTDTQYF
TRBJ1-1 . . TRBV15 TGTGCCACCAGCAGAGCCGTTAACACTGAAGCTTTCTTT CATSRAVNTEAFF
TRBJ2-3 . . TRBV5-4 TGTGCCAGCAGCTTGGAGATGGGGCGACGGGCAGATACGCAGTATTTT CASSLEMGRRADTQYF
TRBJ2-3 . . TRBV4-2 TGTGCCAGCAGCCCAGATTCCCTTGAGGCGCAGTATTTT CASSPDSLEAQYF
TRBJ1-2 . . TRBV27 TGTGCCAGCAGTCCAGGGGTTAGAGGGGCCGGCTACACCTTC CASSPGVRGAGYTF
TRBJ2-1 . . TRBV12-3/TRBV12-4 TGTGCCAGCAGGACTTACAATGAGCAGTTCTTC CASRTYNEQFF
TRBJ1-6 . TRBD1 TRBV7-9 TGTGCCAGCAGCCCAGGACATACAGGGGTGAGCAATTCACCCCTCCACTTT CASSPGHTGVSNSPLHF
TRBJ2-7 . . TRBV5-4 TGTGCCAGCAAACCTACTGGACTACAGCAGGACGAGCAGTACTTC CASKPTGLQQDEQYF
TRBJ2-3 once . TRBV20-1 TGCAGTGCTAGTCGGAGGGCCAGCACAGATACGCAGTATTTT CSASRRASTDTQYF
TRBJ2-1 . TRBD2 TRBV5-4 TGTGCCAGCAGCTTGGGAGCGGGAGGCCCCAATGAGCAGTTCTTC CASSLGAGGPNEQFF
TRBJ2-7 few TRBD1 TRBV19 TGTGCCAGTACGGAGGGACAGGGCTACGAGCAGTACTTC CASTEGQGYEQYF
TRBJ2-1 . TRBD2 TRBV3-1/TRBV3-2 TGTGCCAGCACACTACTAGCGGGAGGTGGCAATGAGCAGTTCTTC CASTLLAGGGNEQFF
TRBJ1-1 . . TRBV19 TGTGCCAGTAGTTATGGGCCCTCAGGGAACACTGAAGCTTTCTTT CASSYGPSGNTEAFF
TRBJ2-2 . . TRBV5-6 TGTGCCAGCAGCTTGGGAGGGTTCGGGGAGCTGTTTTTT CASSLGGFGELFF
TRBJ1-1 once . TRBV7-2 TGTGCCAGCAGCTTAGTAGGCACAGGTACTGAAGCTTTCTTT CASSLVGTGTEAFF
TRBJ2-5 once . TRBV7-8 TGTGCCAGCAGCCTGCGGTGGGGGCCGCAAGAGACCCAGTACTTC CASSLRWGPQETQYF
TRBJ1-6 . . TRBV19 TGTGCCAGTAGTTCGGCGTCCGGGTTACCCCTCCACTTT CASSSASGLPLHF
TRBJ2-1 . TRBD2 TRBV7-6 TGTGCCAGCAGCGCCCAAGAGCGGGGGTGGGACAATGAGCAGTTCTTC CASSAQERGWDNEQFF
TRBJ1-2 . . TRBV18 TGTGCCAGCTCACCCTTTTCGGGGGGCACCAACTATGGCTACACCTTC CASSPFSGGTNYGYTF
TRBJ2-6 . TRBD1 TRBV29-1 TGCAGCGTTTACGGGACAGGGGGCACTGGGGCCAACGTCCTGACTTTC CSVYGTGGTGANVLTF
TRBJ2-7 . . TRBV13 TGTGCCAGCAGCTTAGGTTTCGGGGGGCTCTACGAGCAGTACTTC CASSLGFGGLYEQYF
TRBJ1-4 . . TRBV5-8 TGTGCCAGCAGCTTGGAGATCGGCGGGAATGAAAAACTGTTTTTT CASSLEIGGNEKLFF
TRBJ1-1 . . TRBV20-1 TGCAGTGCTAGTCGGGTTGGCGCTTTCTTT CSASRVGAFF
TRBJ2-1 . TRBD2 TRBV25-1 TGTGCCAGCAGTGACCGGGGGGGCCTTAATGAGCAGTTCTTC CASSDRGGLNEQFF
TRBJ1-2 once TRBD1 TRBV4-2 TGTGCCAGCAGCCAAGCCCACAGGGGGGATACTAACTATGGCTACACCTTC CASSQAHRGDTNYGYTF
TRBJ1-4 . . TRBV27 TGTGCCAGTGGGGGGGGCAGAGAAAAACTGTTTTTT CASGGGREKLFF